The rows below give T cell receptor beta chains drawn from one sample of a study of PD-1 blockade in classical Hodgkin lymphoma. Clones were read by immunoSEQ multiplex PCR, and TCRdb kept only the in-frame ones, dropping some. The profile covers 99,000 or so clones, with over 85% appearing a single time and under 20% taken by the ten largest. The sample consisted of peripheral blood mononuclear cells (PBMCs), taken before the fourth cycle of nivolumab. Receptor source: a human donor with classical Hodgkin lymphoma. Both conserved end residues are part of each CDR3. The D gene is left open where the match is weak. A clone size is listed for some rows: how often the clone was seen (once, few, many), or a class if it is expanded.

d_gene,v_gene,j_gene,abundance,CDR3aa,CDR3nt
.,TRBV7-2,TRBJ1-2,.,CASSLTIGGGYTF,TGTGCCAGCAGCTTAACTATTGGGGGCGGCTACACCTTC
TRBD2,TRBV14,TRBJ2-1,.,CASSQGASGRSLREQFF,TGTGCCAGCAGCCAAGGAGCTAGCGGGAGGTCTCTCCGTGAGCAGTTCTTC
.,TRBV11-2,TRBJ2-5,.,CASSLDLGPQYF,TGTGCCAGCAGCTTAGATCTAGGCCCCCAGTACTTC
TRBD2,TRBV7-6,TRBJ2-7,.,CASSLGSGTSGYEQYF,TGTGCCAGCAGCTTAGGGTCCGGGACTAGCGGGTACGAGCAGTACTTC
.,TRBV5-1,TRBJ1-1,.,CASSPDSYNEAFF,TGCGCCAGCAGCCCGGACAGCTACAATGAAGCTTTCTTT
TRBD1,TRBV27,TRBJ1-1,.,CASSPQGAPEAFF,TGTGCCAGCAGTCCCCAGGGGGCGCCTGAAGCTTTCTTT
TRBD2,TRBV4-2,TRBJ2-4,.,CASSHSGAGLAGVLAKNIQYF,TGTGCCAGCAGCCACTCCGGGGCGGGACTAGCGGGAGTTCTGGCCAAAAACATTCAGTACTTC
.,TRBV6-1,TRBJ1-1,.,CASTPRGWENTEAFF,TGTGCCAGCACTCCAAGGGGGTGGGAGAACACTGAAGCTTTCTTT
.,TRBV5-1,TRBJ2-1,.,CASTRGSPGNEQFF,TGCGCCAGCACGAGGGGGTCACCGGGCAATGAGCAGTTCTTC
.,TRBV19,TRBJ2-7,.,CASKDSPSSYEQYF,TGTGCCAGTAAAGACAGCCCGTCCTCCTACGAGCAGTACTTC
TRBD1,TRBV29-1,TRBJ1-2,.,CSVSLGQGTGYTF,TGCAGCGTTTCACTTGGACAGGGGACTGGCTACACCTTC
.,TRBV28,TRBJ2-3,.,CASSSHGSTDTQYF,TGTGCCAGCAGTTCACACGGGAGCACAGATACGCAGTATTTT
.,TRBV27,TRBJ2-7,.,CASSFGRQDRYEQYF,TGTGCCAGCAGTTTTGGGAGGCAGGACCGCTACGAGCAGTACTTC
.,TRBV2,TRBJ1-5,once,CASSVDQGSNQPQHF,TGTGCCAGCAGTGTCGACCAGGGGTCCAATCAGCCCCAGCATTTT
.,TRBV9,TRBJ2-7,.,CASSVGAGYSYEQYF,TGTGCCAGCAGCGTAGGGGCGGGGTACTCCTACGAGCAGTACTTC
.,TRBV6-1,TRBJ2-2,.,CASSDAGTANTGELFF,TGTGCCAGCAGTGACGCGGGGACCGCGAACACCGGGGAGCTGTTTTTT
TRBD2,TRBV6-1,TRBJ2-5,.,CASSEQLAGQETQYF,TGTGCCAGCAGTGAACAGCTAGCGGGACAAGAGACCCAGTACTTC
.,TRBV19,TRBJ1-4,once,CASSIGGGVGPNEKLFF,TGTGCCAGTAGTATAGGCGGTGGAGTGGGGCCTAATGAAAAACTGTTTTTT
.,TRBV19,TRBJ2-2,.,CASSIGANTGELFF,TGTGCCAGTAGTATAGGCGCCAACACCGGGGAGCTGTTTTTT
TRBD2,TRBV19,TRBJ2-1,.,CASSKLADNSYNEQFF,TGTGCCAGTAGTAAACTAGCGGATAATTCCTACAATGAGCAGTTCTTC
.,TRBV2,TRBJ1-5,few,CVPDCNQPQHF,TGTGTTCCGGACTGCAATCAGCCCCAGCATTTT
TRBD2,TRBV5-1,TRBJ2-3,.,CASSQGLAGVSDTQYF,TGCGCCAGCAGCCAGGGACTAGCGGGAGTATCAGATACGCAGTATTTT
TRBD1,TRBV7-9,TRBJ1-4,once,CASSVDRGDEKLFF,TGTGCCAGCAGCGTCGACAGGGGGGATGAAAAACTGTTTTTT
.,TRBV6-5,TRBJ1-6,.,CASTHPGEGSPPLHF,TGTGCCAGCACCCATCCTGGGGAAGGATCGCCCCCCCTCCACTTT
TRBD1,TRBV19,TRBJ1-4,.,CASTKQGWNEKLFF,TGTGCCAGTACCAAACAGGGGTGGAATGAAAAACTGTTTTTT
TRBD1,TRBV7-6,TRBJ1-1,.,CASSSNPTGGPMNTEAFF,TGTGCCAGCAGCTCGAACCCCACAGGGGGCCCCATGAACACTGAAGCTTTCTTT
.,TRBV20-1,TRBJ2-4,.,CSAPIGNIQYF,TGCAGTGCTCCGATAGGAAACATTCAGTACTTC
.,TRBV7-6,TRBJ2-2,once,CASSSTGGELFF,TGTGCCAGCAGCTCGACCGGCGGGGAGCTGTTTTTT
TRBD1,TRBV9,TRBJ2-1,.,CASSPRTGDYNEQFF,TGTGCCAGCAGCCCCAGGACAGGGGACTACAATGAGCAGTTCTTC
TRBD1,TRBV6-1,TRBJ2-5,.,CASSKTGVRETQYF,TGTGCCAGCAGTAAGACAGGGGTTCGGGAGACCCAGTACTTC
.,TRBV29-1,TRBJ1-1,.,CSVVRQADGAFF,TGCAGCGTTGTTCGACAGGCTGATGGAGCTTTCTTT
.,TRBV11-2,TRBJ2-5,.,CASSLGSQETQYF,TGTGCCAGCAGCTTAGGATCTCAAGAGACCCAGTACTTC
.,TRBV5-1,TRBJ1-6,once,CASSFGFREGNSPLHF,TGCGCCAGCAGCTTTGGTTTCAGGGAGGGTAATTCACCCCTCCACTTT
.,TRBV10-3,TRBJ2-1,.,CAIREEGNEQFF,TGTGCCATCAGAGAAGAGGGGAATGAGCAGTTCTTC
.,TRBV28,TRBJ1-3,.,CASRTTGLFGNTIYF,TGTGCCAGCAGGACTACAGGGTTGTTTGGAAACACCATATATTTT
TRBD1,TRBV2,TRBJ1-5,.,CATGGGQGVYEPQHF,TGTGCCACCGGGGGGGGACAGGGGGTTTACGAGCCCCAGCATTTT
.,TRBV18,TRBJ1-5,.,CASSPGVHSNQPQHF,TGTGCCAGCTCACCAGGGGTGCATAGCAATCAGCCCCAGCATTTT
.,TRBV6-5,TRBJ2-7,.,CASSYSGSPYEQYF,TGTGCCAGCAGTTACTCCGGGAGCCCCTACGAGCAGTACTTC
.,TRBV28,TRBJ2-2,.,CAASVAGMQTGELFF,TGTGCCGCCAGCGTGGCGGGGATGCAGACCGGGGAGCTGTTTTTT
.,TRBV18,TRBJ1-5,.,CASSPDSNQPQHF,TGTGCCAGCTCACCAGATAGCAATCAGCCCCAGCATTTT
TRBD1,TRBV27,TRBJ1-5,.,CASSSYRDRVRNQPQHF,TGTGCCAGCAGTTCCTACCGGGACAGGGTTCGCAATCAGCCCCAGCATTTT
TRBD1,TRBV30,TRBJ1-5,.,CAWGQGGNQPQHF,TGTGCCTGGGGACAGGGCGGCAATCAGCCCCAGCATTTT
TRBD2,TRBV2,TRBJ2-1,.,CASRRLAGGPVEQFF,TGTGCCAGCAGGAGACTAGCGGGAGGGCCCGTTGAGCAGTTCTTC
.,TRBV2,TRBJ2-5,.,CASSEVAGGIQETQYF,TGTGCCAGCAGTGAAGTGGCAGGGGGGATTCAAGAGACCCAGTACTTC
TRBD1,TRBV7-9,TRBJ1-2,few,CASSFPGQSSAEEDGYTF,TGTGCCAGCAGCTTCCCGGGACAGAGCTCTGCCGAGGAGGATGGCTACACCTTC
.,TRBV20-1,TRBJ2-1,.,CSAVHYNEQFF,TGCAGTGCAGTCCACTACAATGAGCAGTTCTTC
.,TRBV7-2,TRBJ1-4,.,CASSRQANEKLFF,TGTGCCAGCAGCCGACAGGCTAATGAAAAACTGTTTTTT
.,TRBV10-3,TRBJ2-1,.,CAISESADEQFF,TGTGCCATCAGTGAGTCTGCCGATGAGCAGTTCTTC
.,TRBV29-1,TRBJ2-1,.,CSVDLGAWANEQFF,TGCAGCGTTGATCTGGGCGCCTGGGCGAATGAGCAGTTCTTC
.,TRBV21-1,TRBJ1-1,.,CASSKEDRENTEAFF,TGTGCCAGCAGCAAAGAGGACAGGGAGAACACTGAAGCTTTCTTT
TRBD2,TRBV5-4,TRBJ2-3,.,CASSHREGGTDTQYF,TGTGCCAGCAGCCATCGGGAGGGCGGGACAGATACGCAGTATTTT
.,TRBV28,TRBJ2-7,.,CASSPPRLGGNYEQYF,TGTGCCAGCAGTCCGCCAAGACTAGGGGGAAACTACGAGCAGTACTTC
.,TRBV7-2,TRBJ1-2,few,CASSFPWEVLDYGYTF,TGTGCCAGCAGCTTTCCTTGGGAGGTCCTTGACTATGGCTACACCTTC
TRBD1,TRBV7-6,TRBJ2-7,.,CASSLERTGGREQYF,TGTGCCAGCAGCTTAGAAAGGACAGGGGGCCGCGAGCAGTACTTC
.,TRBV7-6,TRBJ2-5,.,CASSLSQGETQYF,TGTGCCAGCAGCTTATCCCAGGGGGAGACCCAGTACTTC
.,TRBV7-9,TRBJ2-7,.,CASSLGLGENEQYF,TGTGCCAGCAGCTTAGGGTTAGGGGAAAACGAGCAGTACTTC
TRBD2,TRBV4-2,TRBJ2-7,.,CASSLGLAGGEQYF,TGTGCCAGCAGCCTGGGACTAGCGGGAGGCGAGCAGTACTTC
TRBD2,TRBV28,TRBJ2-7,.,CASSLSPSGSRKSEQYF,TGTGCCAGCAGTTTAAGTCCTAGCGGGAGTAGGAAAAGCGAGCAGTACTTC
TRBD1,TRBV7-7,TRBJ2-7,.,CASSSDRDRHYEQYF,TGTGCCAGCAGCTCGGACCGGGACAGGCACTACGAGCAGTACTTC
TRBD2,TRBV25-1,TRBJ2-1,once,CASSELAGVYNEQFF,TGTGCCAGCAGTGAACTAGCGGGAGTCTATAATGAGCAGTTCTTC